A selection of T cell receptor beta chains follows, all from one sample in a study of blood T cells in healthy people across ages. TCRdb itself ran the 5' RACE reads through MiXCR, one entry per CDR3 protein. The sample has over 950,000 distinct CDR3 sequences; under 40% are singletons. The specimen was blood. These receptors were collected from a man younger than 35 in good health. Each CDR3 is given without its conserved first and last residue.

cdr3_aa: ASRSTGGYGYT
v_call: TRBV28
j_call: TRBJ1-2

cdr3_aa: ASSQPGQGAEKLF
v_call: TRBV4-2
j_call: TRBJ1-4

cdr3_aa: ASSGGEGANYGYT
v_call: TRBV25-1
j_call: TRBJ1-2

cdr3_aa: ASSVGGGQNYGYT
v_call: TRBV6-4
j_call: TRBJ1-2

cdr3_aa: ASHGSYNSPLH
v_call: TRBV12-3/TRBV12-4
j_call: TRBJ1-6

cdr3_aa: ASSEGGPFNEQY
v_call: TRBV6-1
j_call: TRBJ2-7

cdr3_aa: ASSREGQDYGYT
v_call: TRBV14
j_call: TRBJ1-2

cdr3_aa: SGGDFYGYT
v_call: TRBV29-1
j_call: TRBJ1-2

cdr3_aa: ASGLVGDTQY
v_call: TRBV6-2/TRBV6-3
j_call: TRBJ2-3

cdr3_aa: ASSQRWERPETQY
v_call: TRBV3-1
j_call: TRBJ2-5

cdr3_aa: SASRAIYNEQY
v_call: TRBV20-1
j_call: TRBJ2-5

cdr3_aa: ASTYRDTDTDTQY
v_call: TRBV25-1
j_call: TRBJ2-3